The 17 T cell receptor beta chains in this list originate from one sample, sequenced in a study of T cell changes during pregnancy in multiple sclerosis (dated by TCRdb to between 2018 and 2021). The library was made by the immunoSEQ multiplex PCR assay. Not all clones reach the TCRdb copy of this immuneACCESS table, which keeps in-frame sequences only. Checked studies attribute under half of the gap to unresolved V genes and leave the rest unexplained. The sample table records 55,000 to 70,000 clones; about 91% of these occur just once. Of the sample, about 1.8% is held by the ten largest clones. Material: peripheral blood, obtained after pregnancy. Every receptor here comes from a female donor with multiple sclerosis, enrolled in a pregnancy study.

The chain combines TRBV7-9 with TRBJ1-2; perhaps TRBD1 as D (5 bases). The germline V gene has CDR1 SEHNR and CDR2 FQNEAQ (reference sequence). This CDR3 has 16 residues. Trimming shortened V by 5 bases and J by 4 bases, and 20 bases separated the two germline ends. CDR3: CASSHTIRQTVYGYTF. The CDR3 bases are TGTGCCAGCAGCCATACTATTCGACAGACGGTCTATGGCTACACCTTC.

V is TRBV2 and J is TRBJ2-2; 8 bases align to TRBD1. In germline, CDR1 is SNHLY, CDR2 FYNNEI. The CDR3 loop spans 16 amino acids. V gave up 8 bases and J gave up 1 base; unmatched junction bases: 9. Here the CDR3 reads CASGDIGQGNTGELFF. The CDR3 DNA sequence: TGTGCCAGCGGGGATATTGGACAGGGGAACACCGGGGAGCTGTTTTTT.

The chain joins TRBV1 to TRBJ1-1; the tabulated D call, TRBD1, remains unverified against the DNA. TRBV1 is shown as a pseudogene. The CDR3 is made up of 18 amino acids. CDR3: CTSSPRGTGAIYYTEAFF. In DNA, the CDR3 is TGCACCAGCAGCCCAAGGGGGACAGGCGCGATATATTACACTGAAGCTTTCTTT.

The rearrangement links TRBV7-2 to TRBJ1-4; 9 bases are shared with TRBD1. Trimming cost V 1 base and J 6 bases; bases outside gene matches: 3. Germline V gene sequence: CDR1 SGHTA, CDR2 FQGNSA. The CDR3 contains 15 residues. The CDR3 coding sequence is TGTGCCAGCAGCTTAGGACAGGGGGGGGATGAAAAACTGTTTTTT. It specifies CASSLGQGGDEKLFF.

This clone was counted only a few times. This chain links TRBV7-9 with TRBJ2-1; 16 bases align to TRBD2. In germline, CDR1 is SEHNR, CDR2 FQNEAQ (reference sequence). CDR3 size: 19 residues. V dropped 5 bases and J dropped 2; count of bases not matched to a gene: 9. This chain's CDR3 is CASSTGTSGGARPYNEQFF. The CDR3 coding sequence is TGTGCCAGCAGCACAGGGACTAGCGGGGGGGCCCGCCCCTACAATGAGCAGTTCTTC.

The V gene is TRBV18, the J gene TRBJ2-7; 8 positions match TRBD1. The CDR3 totals 15 residues. Trimming took 1 base from V and 5 from J; bases not matched to a gene: 7. Germline values: CDR1 KGHSH, CDR2 LQKENI. CDR3 coding DNA: TGTGCCAGCTCACCACTCTGGACAGGGTCGAACGAGCAGTACTTC. The encoded protein is CASSPLWTGSNEQYF.

The J gene is TRBJ2-3, the V gene TRBV6-1; 12 bases map to TRBD2. The germline gives CDR1 MNHNS, CDR2 SASEGT. This CDR3 spans 17 amino acids. Trimming took 4 bases from V and 6 from J; bases not matched to a gene: 11. CDR3 DNA: TGTGCCAGCAGTGCTAGCGGGGGGGTTTGGGGGTGGGATACGCAGTATTTT. It yields the protein CASSASGGVWGWDTQYF.

The chain recombines TRBV18 with TRBJ2-3, with D possibly TRBD1 on 5 matching bases. The germline V gene has CDR1 KGHSH and CDR2 LQKENI. V gave up 6 bases and J gave up 4 bases, with 14 bases separating them. The CDR3 is 14 amino acids. The chain's CDR3 is CASSTPGAPDTQYF. The DNA for the CDR3 is TGTGCCAGCTCTACGCCTGGGGCCCCAGATACGCAGTATTTT.

This clone was detected a few times. This chain joins TRBV5-1 and TRBJ1-1; the D gene is possibly TRBD1 (5 bases). Trimming took off 6 bases at V and 5 bases at J, with 11 bases between the two ends. Germline values: CDR1 SGHRS, CDR2 YFSETQ. The CDR3 runs 12 residues. The CDR3 spells CASTYGGTEAFF. The CDR3 DNA sequence: TGCGCCAGCACCTACGGGGGGACTGAAGCTTTCTTT.

This chain connects TRBV7-9 to TRBJ1-6; 8 nucleotides align to TRBD1. Unmatched junction bases numbered 7, after V lost 3 bases and J lost 0 bases. The CDR3 sequence is 18 residues long. The germline CDR1 and CDR2 sequences are SEHNR and FQNEAQ (reference sequence). The CDR3 loop reads CASSFSSQGASYNSPLHF. The DNA for the CDR3 is TGTGCCAGCAGCTTTTCGAGCCAGGGGGCCTCCTATAATTCACCCCTCCACTTT.

The chain uses TRBV7-2 and TRBJ2-3; perhaps TRBD1 as D (6 bases). The germline V gene has CDR1 SGHTA and CDR2 FQGNSA. Trimming removed 0 bases from V and 5 bases from J, with 9 bases in between. CDR3 length: 14 amino acids. DNA of the CDR3: TGTGCCAGCAGCTTAGCGCAGGGGATAGATACGCAGTATTTT. Translated, it gives CASSLAQGIDTQYF.

This clone was seen only once. The chain's CDR3 is CASSQDRDRPNEKLFF. CDR3 DNA: TGCGCCAGCAGCCAAGACCGGGACAGACCGAATGAAAAACTGTTTTTT. The chain joins TRBV4-3 to TRBJ1-4, with TRBD1 identical over 7 bases. Germline CDR1 and CDR2: LGHNA and YSLEER. The trim removed 0 bases at V and 5 bases at J, leaving 6 bases unmatched. The CDR3 is made up of 16 amino acids.

For the CDR3, the DNA is TGTGCCAGCAGTAAAGGGGACAGGGCTAACGGGGAGCTGTTTTTT. Amino acid sequence: CASSKGDRANGELFF. This sequence joins TRBV6-7 and TRBJ2-2; 9 bases match TRBD1. TRBV6-7 is annotated as an ORF whose role is uncertain. The junction had 8 bases not matched to a gene; V was cut back by 5 bases and J by 7 bases. CDR3 length: 15 residues.

This sequence joins TRBV30 and TRBJ2-7; D may be TRBD1 (5 bases). Trimming took 2 bases from V and 4 from J, leaving 15 bases between them. Per the germline V gene, CDR1 is GTSNPN and CDR2 is SVGIG (reference sequence). The CDR3 runs to 14 residues. The CDR3 loop reads CAWSRTGIRYEQYF. In DNA form, the CDR3 reads TGTGCCTGGAGTCGTACAGGTATCCGATACGAGCAGTACTTC.

The chain combines TRBV5-4 with TRBJ2-5; TRBD2 aligns across 10 bases. This CDR3 spans 16 amino acids. With 4 bases clipped from V and 4 bases from J, the junction kept 10 bases outside the gene matches. Germline V gene lookup returns CDR1 SGHNT and CDR2 YYREEE (reference sequence). The CDR3 region is CASSTQSGGAGETQYF. In DNA form, the CDR3 reads TGTGCCAGCAGCACCCAAAGCGGGGGGGCCGGAGAGACCCAGTACTTC.

The CDR3 DNA reads TGCGCCAGCAGCCGAGACCGGGACAGGGGTAAAGATACGCAGTATTTT. As protein: CASSRDRDRGKDTQYF. The rearrangement links TRBV4-3 to TRBJ2-3; 10 bases are a match to TRBD1. In germline, CDR1 is LGHNA, CDR2 YSLEER. The V and J ends lost 4 bases and 5 bases, in that order; junction bases with no gene match: 9. CDR3 length: 16 amino acids.

The CDR3 is CASSLGPSSNYGYTF. The CDR3 DNA reads as TGTGCCAGCAGCTTGGGCCCGAGTTCTAACTATGGCTACACCTTC. This chain links TRBV5-6 with TRBJ1-2; D not resolved. Per germline, CDR1 SGHDT and CDR2 YYEEEE. CDR3 length: 15 residues. The V end lost 0 bases, the J end lost 0 bases, and 9 bases lay between the germline ends. Full variable domain (missing parts from reference TRBV5-6 and TRBJ1-2): DAGVTQSPTHLIKTRGQQVTLRCSPKSGHDTVSWYQQALGQGPQFIFQYYEEEERQRGNFPDRFSGHQFPNYSSELNVNALLLGDSALYLCASSLGPSSNYGYTFGSGTRLTVV.